This TCR beta chain came from a study of monozygotic twins with inflammatory bowel disease. Overall study findings and caveats: Repertoire similarity did not separate concordant from discordant twins, possibly from limited power.

Per donor, 2.5 ml of blood was collected and frozen. No DNA is given; TCRdb re-called the 5' RACE reads and lists each CDR3 protein once. Its clone listing holds approximately 400,000 distinct CDR3 sequences. Concerning this clonotype itself: Its antigen remains unidentified.

This CDR3 has 15 amino acids. Germline V gene lookup returns CDR1 LNHNV and CDR2 YYDKDF (reference sequence). The chain is built from TRBV15 and TRBJ2-3; TCRdb reports TRBD1, a call that lacks DNA to check it against. The receptor's source is a human donor with ulcerative colitis or Crohn's disease, or a healthy co-twin of an affected twin (not recorded which). Material: blood. CDR3 region: CATSRVPLRTDTQYF.